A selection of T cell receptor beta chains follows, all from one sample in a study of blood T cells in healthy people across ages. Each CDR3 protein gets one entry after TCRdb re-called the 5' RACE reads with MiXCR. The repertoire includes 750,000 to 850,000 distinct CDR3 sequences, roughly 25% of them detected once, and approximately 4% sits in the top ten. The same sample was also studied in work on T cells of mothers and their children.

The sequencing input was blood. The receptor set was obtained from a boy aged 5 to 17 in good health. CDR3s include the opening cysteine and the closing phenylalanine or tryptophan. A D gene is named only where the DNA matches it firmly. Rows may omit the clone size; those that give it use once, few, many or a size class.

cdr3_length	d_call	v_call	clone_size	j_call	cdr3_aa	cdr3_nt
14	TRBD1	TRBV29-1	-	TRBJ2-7	CSVAGTGVSYEQYF	TGCAGCGTTGCCGGGACAGGGGTCTCCTACGAGCAGTACTTC
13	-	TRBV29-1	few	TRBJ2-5	CSVVPLYQETQYF	TGCAGCGTTGTACCGTTATACCAAGAGACCCAGTACTTC
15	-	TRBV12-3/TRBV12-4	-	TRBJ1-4	CASSLTGIWDEKLFF	TGTGCCAGCAGTTTAACAGGCATTTGGGATGAAAAACTGTTTTTT
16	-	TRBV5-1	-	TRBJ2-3	CASSFTREYLPDTQYF	TGCGCCAGCAGCTTTACCCGGGAGTACTTGCCAGATACGCAGTATTTT
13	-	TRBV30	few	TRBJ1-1	CAWSGQRGAEAFF	TGTGCCTGGAGTGGCCAGCGGGGAGCTGAAGCTTTCTTT
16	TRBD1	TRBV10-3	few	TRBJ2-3	CAISGGTGVGTDTQYF	TGTGCCATCAGTGGGGGGACAGGGGTGGGCACAGATACGCAGTATTTT
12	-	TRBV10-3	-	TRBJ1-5	CAISESGGVPHF	TGTGCCATCAGTGAGTCTGGAGGGGTCCCGCATTTT
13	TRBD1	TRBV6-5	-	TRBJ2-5	CASSWTGLETQYF	TGTGCCAGCAGTTGGACAGGGTTGGAGACCCAGTACTTC
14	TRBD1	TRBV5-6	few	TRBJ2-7	CASSYGTGFYEQYF	TGTGCCAGCAGCTACGGGACAGGCTTCTACGAGCAATACTTC
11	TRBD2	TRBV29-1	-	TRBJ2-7	CSGLADYEQYF	TGTAGTGGGCTAGCGGACTACGAGCAGTACTTC
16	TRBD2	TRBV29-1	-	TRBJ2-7	CSVPGVPLAGGPEQYF	TGCAGCGTTCCTGGGGTCCCGCTAGCGGGAGGGCCCGAGCAGTACTTC
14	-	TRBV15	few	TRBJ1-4	CATSPGGLNEKLFF	TGTGCCACCAGCCCCGGCGGGCTTAATGAAAAACTGTTTTTT
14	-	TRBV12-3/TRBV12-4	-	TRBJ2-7	CASSLAGLTYEQYF	TGTGCCAGCAGTTTAGCAGGGCTAACCTACGAGCAGTACTTC
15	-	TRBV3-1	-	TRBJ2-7	CASSPYNSGLYEQYF	TGTGCCAGCAGCCCATACAATAGCGGCCTCTACGAGCAGTACTTC